This T cell receptor beta chain was profiled in a study of T-cell memory formation after mild COVID-19 (dated by TCRdb to 2020 to 2023). A note on the overall study: Most TCR sequence clusters were specific to one of the two donors. T-cell clones expanding and contracting after mild COVID-19 in two donors were tracked by longitudinal TCRalpha and TCRbeta repertoire sequencing. The cohort was made up of two young adult volunteers, one female and one male, who were previously healthy.

PBMCs were isolated by Ficoll-Paque density gradient centrifugation. For CDR1 and CDR2, the germline V gene (reference sequence) lists DFQATT and SNEGSKA. Including the terminal cysteine and phenylalanine, the CDR3 comprises 13 residues. Only the CDR3 portion is preserved as DNA: 39 bases, with reading frame beginning at the first base. For this chain, trimming is 3 bases at the V end and 5 bases at the J end, and the number of junction bases without a gene match is 6. With respect to this clonotype: Its target antigen remains unknown. Per-base quality was not reported, and no clone a single base away is much larger than it.

What the authors observed across the whole study: Clones contracting from day 15 to 85 had balanced CD4/CD8 phenotypes, while a second wave expanding from day 15 to 37 was biased towards CD4+. Some responding clones were found in pre-infection memory, which suggests that pre-existing cross-reactive memory T cells took part in the SARS-CoV-2 response. SARS-CoV-2 specificity of the second-wave clones peaking on day 37 was not confirmed. Only two mild cases were covered by the study, and larger cohorts that include severe cases with pre-infection samples were considered necessary. Contracting CD4+ clones turned up mainly in the CM and EM memory subsets, whereas EMRA was where CD8+ clones were enriched.

The sequencing machine was an Illumina NovaSeq 6000. cDNA libraries for TCRalpha and TCRbeta were prepared by 5'RACE using constant-segment primers, with sample barcodes and unique molecular identifiers added. Trizol reagent was used to extract RNA from every sample. Libraries were amplified in two PCR steps, with a second sample barcode and Illumina TruSeq adapters added in the second step. The libraries were sequenced on an Illumina NovaSeq using 2 x 150 bp paired-end reads. Concerning the study's data processing: Demultiplexing of reads and collapsing into UMI-guided consensus sequences were performed with migec v1.2.7. Using mixcr v2.1.11, the UMI consensuses were aligned to TRA and TRB V and J templates and assembled into clonotypes. Expanded or contracted clonotypes were those called significant by both edgeR and NoisET, with noise models trained on biological replicates. For edgeR calls, a false discovery rate-adjusted p below 0.01 and a log2 fold-change threshold of 1 were applied. PCA with hierarchical clustering of max-normalized trajectories of the 1000 most abundant clonotypes was used as exploratory dynamics analysis. Each responding clone was given a CD4 or CD8 phenotype based on the CD4+ and CD8+ repertoires, which had been sequenced separately. The public reads were run again by TCRdb, first through fastp at Q25 and then through MiXCR, and only productive beta chains were kept. One record per CDR3 amino acid sequence lists the most common genes and DNA. The V and J calls reflect TCRdb's pipeline rather than the authors' work. The sample contains some 40,000 distinct CDR3 sequences, 7.3% of them found a single time. About 1.5% of the sample is held by the ten biggest clonotypes.

The rearranged chain carries TRBV20-1 and TRBJ1-1, and TRBD1 matches 7 of the central bases. The clonotype was recovered from a man aged 18 to 29 who had mild COVID-19 (a few samples of this study predate the infection). The sample titles of this study are shuffled in the database, so cell type and time point are left out; the donor was told from shared clones. Sample: PBMCs or a T cell subset sorted from them (not recorded which). This receptor carries the CDR3 CSASQGQPTEAFF. The DNA sequence is given as TGCAGTGCTAGCCAGGGACAGCCGACTGAAGCTTTCTTT.